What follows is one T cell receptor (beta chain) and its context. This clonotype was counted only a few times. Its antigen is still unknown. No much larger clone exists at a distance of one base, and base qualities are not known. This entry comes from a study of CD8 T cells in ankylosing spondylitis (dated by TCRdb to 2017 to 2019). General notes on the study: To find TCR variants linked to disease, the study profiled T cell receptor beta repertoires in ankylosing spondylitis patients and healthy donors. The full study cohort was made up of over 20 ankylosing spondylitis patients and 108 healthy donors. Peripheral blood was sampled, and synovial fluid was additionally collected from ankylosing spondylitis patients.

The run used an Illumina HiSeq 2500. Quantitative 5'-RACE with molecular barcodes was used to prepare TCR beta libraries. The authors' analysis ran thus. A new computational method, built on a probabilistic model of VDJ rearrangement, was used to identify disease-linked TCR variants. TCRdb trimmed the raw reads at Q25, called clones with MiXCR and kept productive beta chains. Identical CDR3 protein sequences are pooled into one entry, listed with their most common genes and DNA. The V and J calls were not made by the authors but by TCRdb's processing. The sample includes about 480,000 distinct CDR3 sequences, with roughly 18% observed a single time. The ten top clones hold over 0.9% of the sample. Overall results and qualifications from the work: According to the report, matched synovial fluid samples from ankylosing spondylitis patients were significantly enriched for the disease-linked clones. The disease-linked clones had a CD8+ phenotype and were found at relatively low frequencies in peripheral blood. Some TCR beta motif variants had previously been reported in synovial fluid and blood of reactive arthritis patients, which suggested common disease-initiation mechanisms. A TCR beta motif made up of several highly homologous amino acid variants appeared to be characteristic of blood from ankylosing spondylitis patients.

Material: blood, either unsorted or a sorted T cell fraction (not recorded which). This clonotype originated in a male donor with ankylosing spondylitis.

The CDR3 region has the sequence CASSAGQGTDTQYF. The nucleotide sequence is given as TGCGCCAGCAGCGCAGGACAGGGAACAGATACGCAGTATTTT. The rearrangement combines TRBV5-1 with TRBJ2-3; TRBD1 agrees with 8 junctional bases. In the germline V gene, CDR1 corresponds to SGHRS and CDR2 to YFSETQ. Counted from cysteine to phenylalanine, this CDR3 has 14 amino acids. Only the CDR3 DNA is retained, 42 bases long and in frame from the first base. The V end gives up 4 bases and the J end 3 bases, leaving 4 bases in the junction not matched to a gene.